This paragraph reports one TCR beta chain. The entry originates in a study of cytomegalovirus exposure and HLA in healthy donors. V shed 0 bases, J shed 2 bases, and the junction held 6 bases outside the gene matches. Germline V gene lookup returns CDR1 SGDLS and CDR2 YYNGEE. The length of the CDR3 is 16 residues. Clones were sequenced by immunoSEQ multiplex PCR, and TCRdb holds only the in-frame ones, with some missing. The sample includes about 360,000 clones, around 86% of them seen just once. This clonotype was obtained from a woman under 30 in good health and CMV-seronegative. The material sequenced was PBMCs. The chain uses TRBV9 and TRBJ2-3, with 7 nucleotides matching TRBD2. Here the CDR3 reads CASSVGSGAITDTQYF. Here the CDR3 DNA reads TGTGCCAGCAGCGTAGGGAGCGGGGCAATCACAGATACGCAGTATTTT.